The T cell receptor beta chain under discussion was sequenced for a study of blood T cell repertoires in COVID-19. The overall study: Samples taken during acute and convalescent COVID-19 were collected in the United States, Italy and Spain. Sample material is recorded as cDNA or gDNA derived from T cells, B-cell-depleted T cells, or PBMCs.

The CDR3 extends over 12 amino acids. V lost 0 bases to trimming and J lost 8 bases, with 5 bases between them. CDR1 is LNHNV and CDR2 is YYDKDF in the germline V gene (reference sequence). The table lists this clone with a few counts. Per the authors' pipeline: From reference gene primer amplification, estimates of nucleated cell counts were derived. TCRdb's table, derived via immunoSEQ multiplex PCR, lists solely in-frame clones and lacks some. V and J calls and clone size are given by that table; D and trimming were obtained from the DNA. Of roughly 65,000 clones in the sample, about 92% were seen once.

This TCR was sampled from a man aged 55 to 70 with acute or convalescent COVID-19. The chain recombines TRBV15 with TRBJ2-1; no definite D call. The sample comprised peripheral blood. The chain's CDR3 is CATSRDLDEQFF. CDR3 sequence (DNA): TGTGCCACCAGCAGAGATCTCGATGAGCAGTTCTTC.